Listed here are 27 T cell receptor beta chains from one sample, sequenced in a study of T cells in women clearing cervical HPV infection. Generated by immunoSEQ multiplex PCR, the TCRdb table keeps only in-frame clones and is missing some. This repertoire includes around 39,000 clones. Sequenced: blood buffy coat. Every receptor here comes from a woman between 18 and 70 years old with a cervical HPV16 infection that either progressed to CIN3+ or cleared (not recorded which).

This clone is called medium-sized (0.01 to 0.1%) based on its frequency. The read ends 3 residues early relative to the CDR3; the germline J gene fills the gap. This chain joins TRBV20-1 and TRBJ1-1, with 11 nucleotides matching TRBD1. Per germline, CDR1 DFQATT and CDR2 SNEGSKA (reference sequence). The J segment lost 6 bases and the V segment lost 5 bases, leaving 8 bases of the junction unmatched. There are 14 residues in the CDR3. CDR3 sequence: CSAGTGGGGAEAFF. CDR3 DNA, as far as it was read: TGCAGTGCTGGGACAGGGGGTGGAGGGGCTGAA.

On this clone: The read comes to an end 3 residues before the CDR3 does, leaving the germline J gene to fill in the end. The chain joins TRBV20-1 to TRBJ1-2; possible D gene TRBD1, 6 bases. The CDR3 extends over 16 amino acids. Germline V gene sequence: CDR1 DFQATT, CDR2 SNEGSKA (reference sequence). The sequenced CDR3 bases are TGCAGTGCTATCCCCGCGAACAGGGTCGAGCAAGAGACC. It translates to CSAIPANRVEQET. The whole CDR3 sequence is CSAIPANRVEQETYTF.

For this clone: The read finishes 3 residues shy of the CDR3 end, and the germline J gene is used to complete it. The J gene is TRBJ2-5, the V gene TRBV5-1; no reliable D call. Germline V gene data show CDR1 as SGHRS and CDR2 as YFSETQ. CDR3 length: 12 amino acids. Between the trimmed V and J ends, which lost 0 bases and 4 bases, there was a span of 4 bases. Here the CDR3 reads CASSLEGETQYF. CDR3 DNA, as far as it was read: TGCGCCAGCAGCTTGGAGGGAGAGACC.

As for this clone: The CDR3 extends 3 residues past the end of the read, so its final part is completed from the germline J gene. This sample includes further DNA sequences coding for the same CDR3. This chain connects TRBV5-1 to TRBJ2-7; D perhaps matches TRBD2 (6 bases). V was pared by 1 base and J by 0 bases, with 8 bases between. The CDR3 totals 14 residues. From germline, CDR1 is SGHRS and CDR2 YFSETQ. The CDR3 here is CASSLIGGSYEQYF. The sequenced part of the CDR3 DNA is TGCGCCAGCAGCTTGATCGGGGGCTCCTACGAG.

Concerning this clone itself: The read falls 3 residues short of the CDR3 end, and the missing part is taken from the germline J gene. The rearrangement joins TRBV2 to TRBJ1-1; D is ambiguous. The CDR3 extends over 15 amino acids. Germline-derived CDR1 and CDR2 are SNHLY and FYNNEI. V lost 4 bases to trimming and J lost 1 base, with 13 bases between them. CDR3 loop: CASSVGSAGNTEAFF. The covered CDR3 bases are TGTGCCAGCAGTGTTGGTTCCGCGGGGAACACTGAA.

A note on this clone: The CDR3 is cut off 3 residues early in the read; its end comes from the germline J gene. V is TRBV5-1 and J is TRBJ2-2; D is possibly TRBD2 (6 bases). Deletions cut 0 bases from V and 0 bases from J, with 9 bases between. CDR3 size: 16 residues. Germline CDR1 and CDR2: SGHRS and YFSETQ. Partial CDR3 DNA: TGCGCCAGCAGCTTGGGGACTACCTCGAACACCGGGGAG. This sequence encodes CASSLGTTSNTGE. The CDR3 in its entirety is CASSLGTTSNTGELFF.

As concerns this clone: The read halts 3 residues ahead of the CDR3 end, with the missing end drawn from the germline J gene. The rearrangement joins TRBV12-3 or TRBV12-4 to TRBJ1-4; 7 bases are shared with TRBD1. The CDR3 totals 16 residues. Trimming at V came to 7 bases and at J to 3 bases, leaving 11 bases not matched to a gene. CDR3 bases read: TGTGCCAGCACAGCTACAGGGGTAGTAGCTAATGAAAAA. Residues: CASTATGVVANEK. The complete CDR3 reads CASTATGVVANEKLFF.

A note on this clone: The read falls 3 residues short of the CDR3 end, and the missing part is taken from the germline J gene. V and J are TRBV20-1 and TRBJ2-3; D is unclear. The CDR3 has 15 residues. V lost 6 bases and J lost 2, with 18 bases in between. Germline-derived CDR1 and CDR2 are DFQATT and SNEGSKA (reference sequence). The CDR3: CSAMRLQPYTDTQYF. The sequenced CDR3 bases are TGCAGTGCCATGAGACTTCAACCCTACACAGATACG.

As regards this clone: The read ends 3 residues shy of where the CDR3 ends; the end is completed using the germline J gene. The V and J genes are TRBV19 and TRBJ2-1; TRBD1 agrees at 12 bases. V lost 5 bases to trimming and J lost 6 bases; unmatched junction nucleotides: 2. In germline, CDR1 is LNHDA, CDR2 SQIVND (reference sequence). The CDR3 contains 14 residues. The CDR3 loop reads CASSGGQGANEQFF. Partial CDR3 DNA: TGTGCCAGTAGTGGGGGACAGGGGGCCAATGAG.

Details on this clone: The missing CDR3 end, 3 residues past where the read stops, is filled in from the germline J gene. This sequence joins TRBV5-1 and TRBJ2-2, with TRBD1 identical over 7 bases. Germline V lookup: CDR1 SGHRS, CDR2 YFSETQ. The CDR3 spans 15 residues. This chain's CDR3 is CASSGGQFSNEKLFF. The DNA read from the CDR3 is TGCGCCAGCAGCGGGGGACAGTTTTCTAATGAAAAG.

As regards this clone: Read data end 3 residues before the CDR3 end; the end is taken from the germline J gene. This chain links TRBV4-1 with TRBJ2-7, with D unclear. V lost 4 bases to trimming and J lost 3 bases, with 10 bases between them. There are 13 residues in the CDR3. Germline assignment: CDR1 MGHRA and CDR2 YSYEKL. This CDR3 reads CASSPIKDYEQYF. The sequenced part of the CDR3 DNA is TGCGCCAGCAGCCCTATCAAAGACTACGAG.

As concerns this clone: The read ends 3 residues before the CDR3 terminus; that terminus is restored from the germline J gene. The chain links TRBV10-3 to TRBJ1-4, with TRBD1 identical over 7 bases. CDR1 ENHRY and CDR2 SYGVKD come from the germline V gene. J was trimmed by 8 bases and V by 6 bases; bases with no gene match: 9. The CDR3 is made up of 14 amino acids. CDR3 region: CAIRPDREDEKLFF. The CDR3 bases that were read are TGTGCCATCAGACCCGACAGGGAAGACGAAAAA.

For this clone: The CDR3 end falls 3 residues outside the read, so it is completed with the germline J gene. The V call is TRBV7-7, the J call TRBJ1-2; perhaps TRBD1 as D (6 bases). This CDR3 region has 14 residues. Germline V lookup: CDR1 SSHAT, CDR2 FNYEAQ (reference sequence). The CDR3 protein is CASSDRTVSDDYTF. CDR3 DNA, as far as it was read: TGTGCCAGCAGCGACAGGACAGTAAGCGACGAC.

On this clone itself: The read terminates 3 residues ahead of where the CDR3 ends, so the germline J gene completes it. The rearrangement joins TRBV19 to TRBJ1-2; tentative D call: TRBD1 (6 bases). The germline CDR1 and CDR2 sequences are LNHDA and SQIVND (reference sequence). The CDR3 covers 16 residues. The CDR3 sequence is CASSTLAGGLRNDYTF. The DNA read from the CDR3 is TGTGCCAGTAGTACCCTAGCGGGGGGGCTGAGGAATGAC.

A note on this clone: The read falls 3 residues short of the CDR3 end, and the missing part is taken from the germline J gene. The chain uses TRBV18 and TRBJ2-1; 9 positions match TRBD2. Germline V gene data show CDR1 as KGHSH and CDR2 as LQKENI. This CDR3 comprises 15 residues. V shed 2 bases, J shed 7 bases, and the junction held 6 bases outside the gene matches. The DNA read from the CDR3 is TGTGCCAGCTCACCATACGGACTAGCGCCGAATGAG. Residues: CASSPYGLAPNE. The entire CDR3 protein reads CASSPYGLAPNEQFF.

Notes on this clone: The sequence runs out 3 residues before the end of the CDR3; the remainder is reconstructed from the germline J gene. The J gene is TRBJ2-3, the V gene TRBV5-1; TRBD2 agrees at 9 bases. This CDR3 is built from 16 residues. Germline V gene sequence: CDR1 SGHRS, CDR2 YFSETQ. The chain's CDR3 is CASSLGASGNQETQYF. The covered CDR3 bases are TGCGCCAGCAGCTTGGGGGCTAGCGGGAACCAAGAGACG.

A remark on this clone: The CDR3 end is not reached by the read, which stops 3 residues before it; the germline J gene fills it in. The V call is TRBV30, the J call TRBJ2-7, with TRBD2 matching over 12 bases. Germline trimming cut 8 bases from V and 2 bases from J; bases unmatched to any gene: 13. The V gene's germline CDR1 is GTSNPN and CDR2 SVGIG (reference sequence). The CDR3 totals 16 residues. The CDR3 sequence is CAQPRTSGILTYEQYF. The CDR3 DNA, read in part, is TGTGCCCAGCCTCGGACTAGCGGGATTCTCACCTACGAG.

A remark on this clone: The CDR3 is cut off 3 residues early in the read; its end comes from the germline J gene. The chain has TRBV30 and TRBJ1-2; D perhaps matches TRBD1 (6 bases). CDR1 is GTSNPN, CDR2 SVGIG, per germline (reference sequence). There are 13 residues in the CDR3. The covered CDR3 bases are TGTGCCTGGAGCCTGAGGGAGGGGGACATC. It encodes CAWSLREGDI. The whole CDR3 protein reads CAWSLREGDIYTF.

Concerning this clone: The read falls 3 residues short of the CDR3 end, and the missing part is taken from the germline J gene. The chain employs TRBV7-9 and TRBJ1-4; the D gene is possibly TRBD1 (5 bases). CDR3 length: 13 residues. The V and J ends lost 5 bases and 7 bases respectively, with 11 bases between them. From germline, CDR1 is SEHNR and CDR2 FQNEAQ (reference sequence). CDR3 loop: CASSIQGGEKLFF. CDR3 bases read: TGTGCCAGCAGCATCCAGGGCGGTGAAAAA.

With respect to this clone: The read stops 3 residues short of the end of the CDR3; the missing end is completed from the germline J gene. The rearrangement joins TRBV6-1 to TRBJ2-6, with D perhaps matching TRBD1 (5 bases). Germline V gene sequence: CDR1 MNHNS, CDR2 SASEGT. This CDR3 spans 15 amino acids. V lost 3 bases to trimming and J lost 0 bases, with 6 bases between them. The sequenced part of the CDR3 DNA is TGTGCCAGCAGTGACAGGGTCTCTGGGGCCAACGTC. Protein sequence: CASSDRVSGANV. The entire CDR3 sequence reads CASSDRVSGANVLTF.

The CDR3 region is CAIGPGGSYNEQFF. The DNA read from the CDR3 is TGTGCCATCGGCCCGGGGGGGTCCTACAATGAG. V and J are TRBV10-3 and TRBJ2-1, with 8 bases lining up with TRBD2. The read terminates 3 residues ahead of where the CDR3 ends, so the germline J gene completes it. CDR1 and CDR2 (germline): ENHRY, SYGVKD. This CDR3 has 14 residues. The junction had 4 bases not matched to a gene; V was cut back by 8 bases and J by 1 base.

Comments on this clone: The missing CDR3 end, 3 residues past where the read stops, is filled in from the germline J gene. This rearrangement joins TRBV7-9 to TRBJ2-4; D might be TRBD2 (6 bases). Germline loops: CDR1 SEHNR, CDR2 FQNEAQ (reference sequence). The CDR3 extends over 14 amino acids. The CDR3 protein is CASSLGGGGYGQYF. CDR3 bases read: TGTGCCAGCAGCCTCGGGGGTGGCGGCTATGGT.

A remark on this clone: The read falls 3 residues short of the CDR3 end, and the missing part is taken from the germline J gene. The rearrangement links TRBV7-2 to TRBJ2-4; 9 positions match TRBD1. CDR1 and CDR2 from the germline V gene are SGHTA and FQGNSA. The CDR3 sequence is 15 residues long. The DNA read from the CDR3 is TGTGCCAGCAGCTTAAAACAGGGGGCTGACTATGGT. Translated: CASSLKQGADYG. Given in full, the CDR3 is CASSLKQGADYGQYF.

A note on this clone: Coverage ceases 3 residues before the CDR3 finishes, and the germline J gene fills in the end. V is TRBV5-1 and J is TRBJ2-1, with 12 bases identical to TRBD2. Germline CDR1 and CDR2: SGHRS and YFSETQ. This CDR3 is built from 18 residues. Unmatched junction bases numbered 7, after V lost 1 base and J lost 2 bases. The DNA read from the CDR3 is TGCGCCAGCAGCTTGTCACTAGCGGGGGGTCGCCCCTACAATGAG. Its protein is CASSLSLAGGRPYNE. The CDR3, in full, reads CASSLSLAGGRPYNEQFF.

CDR3 bases read: TGTGCCTGGAGTCCAGGGGTAGGGAATCAGCCG. It is translated as CAWSPGVGNQP. The CDR3 reads in full as CAWSPGVGNQPQYF. The rearrangement joins TRBV30 to TRBJ2-3; perhaps TRBD1 as D (6 bases). The CDR3 is cut off 3 residues early in the read; its end comes from the germline J gene. CDR1 is GTSNPN, CDR2 SVGIG, per germline (reference sequence). The CDR3 consists of 14 residues.

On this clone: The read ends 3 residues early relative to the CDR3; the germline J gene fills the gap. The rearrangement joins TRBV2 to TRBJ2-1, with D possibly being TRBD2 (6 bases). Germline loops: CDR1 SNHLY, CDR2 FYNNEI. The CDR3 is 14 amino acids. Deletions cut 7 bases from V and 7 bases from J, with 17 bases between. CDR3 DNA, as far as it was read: TGTGCCAGCAACCTACTAGCTGGGGGGAATGAG. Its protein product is CASNLLAGGNE. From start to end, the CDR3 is CASNLLAGGNEQFF.

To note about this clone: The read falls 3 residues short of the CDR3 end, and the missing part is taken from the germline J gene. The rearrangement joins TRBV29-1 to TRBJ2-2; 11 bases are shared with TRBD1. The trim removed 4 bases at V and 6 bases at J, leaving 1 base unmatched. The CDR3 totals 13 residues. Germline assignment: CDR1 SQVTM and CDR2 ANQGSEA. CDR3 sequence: CSVGGQGAGELFF. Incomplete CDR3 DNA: TGCAGCGTTGGGGGACAGGGGGCCGGGGAG.